The table lists the clone carrying this TCR beta chain with many counts. Antigen unknown. Time point meaning: patch test 3, about 24 weeks after DPC sensitization. Treatment defined: therapeutic diphenylcyclopropenone sensitization with weekly scalp DPC. Total RNA was isolated from whole blood that had not been fractionated. Donors were 18 to 70-year-old alopecia patients suitable for DPC. This record comes from a study of human T cells and chemical hapten exposure. As for the study in general: Patients, mostly women, had alopecia areata, alopecia totalis or alopecia universalis.

General study findings and limits: With DPC sensitization, TCRs exceeding 1 in 1000 frequency showed no change.

TCRdb re-called the RACE reads through MiXCR, storing one row per CDR3 protein. Of 35,000 to 45,000 distinct CDR3 sequences in the sample, roughly an eighth are singletons; the top ten hold about 2.3%. This CDR3 is built from 13 residues. Germline loops: CDR1 SEHNR, CDR2 FQNEAQ (reference sequence). The germline V and J ends were trimmed by 7 bases and 5 bases, with 14 bases remaining between them. Sequences were derived from whole blood, sampled in connection with sensitization to the hapten diphenylcyclopropenone (DPC). The chain joins TRBV7-9 to TRBJ1-1, with D perhaps TRBD1 (6 bases). The sequence was collected from a middle-aged woman with alopecia areata. Some clones in this sample may be carry-over from other donors' samples. CDR3 sequence reads: CASTPKGDTEAFF. In DNA form, the CDR3 reads TGTGCCAGCACCCCCAAGGGGGATACTGAAGCTTTCTTT.